A single sample gave rise to the 16 T cell receptor beta chains below, sequenced in a study of identical twins. Using its own MiXCR run on the 5' RACE reads, TCRdb lists one record per CDR3 protein. This repertoire shows hundreds of thousands of distinct CDR3 sequences, 12% found once; its top ten account for around 1.6%. This sample also appeared in a second study, on yellow fever vaccine responses in identical twins.

Sample: PBMCs. The receptor source for this set is a woman between 18 and 30 years old in good health.

This clonotype was seen ten or more times. This rearrangement joins TRBV5-1 to TRBJ2-1; D remains unclear. Trimming took 2 bases from V and 4 from J, leaving 10 bases between them. CDR3 length: 14 residues. Germline CDR1 is SGHRS and CDR2 is YFSETQ. The CDR3 loop reads CASSLGITYNEQFF. CDR3 DNA: TGCGCCAGCAGCTTAGGGATAACTTACAATGAGCAGTTCTTC.

This clonotype appeared many times. The chain carries TRBV4-1 and TRBJ1-1; 7 nucleotides agree with TRBD1. The CDR3 runs 14 residues. The V gene end was trimmed by 6 bases and the J gene end by 2 bases; junction bases not matched to a gene: 6. Germline CDR1 reads MGHRA; CDR2 reads YSYEKL. The CDR3 DNA follows: TGCGCCAGCAGGTACGGGACAGTCAACACTGAAGCTTTCTTT. This translates into CASRYGTVNTEAFF.

The chain is built from TRBV5-4 and TRBJ2-7; D is perhaps TRBD1 (5 bases). This CDR3 contains 16 residues. Per germline, CDR1 SGHNT and CDR2 YYREEE (reference sequence). V lost 0 bases and J lost 10, with 23 bases in between. In DNA, the CDR3 is TGTGCCAGCAGCTTGGGGGCCAGGGCCCCCCTAATCTTTCAGTACTTC. Translation: CASSLGARAPLIFQYF.

This chain connects TRBV13 to TRBJ2-3; D not resolved. CDR3 length: 15 residues. With 4 bases removed from V and 1 base from J, the gap between germline ends came to 12 bases. CDR1 is PRHDT and CDR2 is FYEKMQ in the germline V gene (reference sequence). The chain's CDR3 is CASSYRRVGTDTQYF. The DNA of the CDR3 is TGTGCCAGCAGCTACCGAAGAGTGGGCACAGATACGCAGTATTTT.

This chain joins TRBV11-2 and TRBJ2-3, with D tentatively TRBD2 (6 bases). CDR1 and CDR2 from the germline V gene are SGHAT and FQNNGV. The CDR3 is 16 amino acids. Trimming stripped 5 bases from V and 0 bases from J, with 15 bases between. The CDR3 sequence is CASSLRDLLSTDTQYF. The DNA of the CDR3 is TGTGCCAGCAGCCTCCGGGACTTACTAAGCACAGATACGCAGTATTTT.

This clonotype was picked up many times. This chain links TRBV20-1 with TRBJ2-5; D is ambiguous. Per germline, CDR1 DFQATT and CDR2 SNEGSKA (reference sequence). CDR3 length: 11 residues. V was cut by 3 bases and J by 1 base, with 3 bases left in between. CDR3 in amino acids: CSARAQETQYF. The CDR3 DNA reads as TGCAGTGCTAGGGCCCAAGAGACCCAGTACTTC.

This clonotype was counted many times. The chain has TRBV5-5 and TRBJ2-3; 7 bases map to TRBD1. Germline values: CDR1 SGHKS, CDR2 YYEKEE (reference sequence). V lost 0 bases, J lost 3 bases, and 10 bases stayed unmatched. The CDR3 spans 17 residues. CDR3 nucleotides: TGTGCCAGCAGCTTGGAGGAGACAGGGTCTGTTACAGATACGCAGTATTTT. It specifies CASSLEETGSVTDTQYF.

This clonotype has only a few counts. V gene TRBV4-1 combines with J gene TRBJ2-1, with 7 nucleotides matching TRBD2. CDR1 MGHRA and CDR2 YSYEKL come from the germline V gene. With V trimmed by 1 base and J by 0 bases, 6 bases remained unmatched. The CDR3 contains 17 residues. CDR3 sequence reads: CASSQVDGGSSYNEQFF. The CDR3 DNA follows: TGCGCCAGCAGCCAAGTAGACGGGGGGAGCTCCTACAATGAGCAGTTCTTC.

The chain joins TRBV29-1 to TRBJ2-6; D may be TRBD2 (6 bases). Per the germline V gene, CDR1 is SQVTM and CDR2 is ANQGSEA. The CDR3 totals 18 residues. V was cut by 4 bases and J by 0 bases, with 19 bases left in between. CDR3 sequence reads: CSVGGGNDGDSGANVLTF. Written as DNA, the CDR3 is TGCAGCGTTGGTGGAGGGAACGACGGGGACTCTGGGGCCAACGTCCTGACTTTC.

This clonotype has a handful of counts. This rearrangement joins TRBV20-1 to TRBJ2-1, with unresolved D. Trimming took off 3 bases at V and 5 bases at J, with 5 bases between the two ends. The germline CDR1 and CDR2 sequences are DFQATT and SNEGSKA (reference sequence). This CDR3 has 11 residues. In DNA form, the CDR3 reads TGCAGTGCTAGGATCAACAATGAGCAGTTCTTC. Amino acid sequence: CSARINNEQFF.

This clonotype was counted only a few times. The CDR3 nucleotides are TGTGCCAGCACAAGCGGGAGTTGGACCGGGGAGCTGTTTTTT. It is translated as CASTSGSWTGELFF. This rearrangement joins TRBV2 to TRBJ2-2; 8 bases are a match to TRBD2. After removal of 7 bases from V and 5 bases from J, the junction contained 6 bases not matched to a gene. The length of the CDR3 is 14 residues. Germline V CDR1 and CDR2: SNHLY, FYNNEI. Full variable domain (outside the CDR3, taken from reference TRBV2 and TRBJ2-2): EPEVTQTPSHQVTQMGQEVILRCVPISNHLYFYWYRQILGQKVEFLVSFYNNEISEKSEIFDDQFSVERPDGSNFTLKIRSTKLEDSAMYFCASTSGSWTGELFFGEGSRLTVL.

This clonotype was found a few times. The V and J genes are TRBV7-8 and TRBJ1-1; 11 bases align to TRBD1. CDR1 is SGHVS and CDR2 is FQNEAQ in the germline V gene. There are 19 residues in the CDR3. V lost 5 bases to trimming and J lost 3 bases; unmatched junction nucleotides: 17. The CDR3 region is CASSKQIGDRGTRDTEAFF. DNA of the CDR3: TGTGCCAGCAGCAAGCAAATAGGGGACAGGGGGACGAGAGACACTGAAGCTTTCTTT.

This clonotype was recorded a few times. This chain links TRBV6-4 with TRBJ2-5; maybe TRBD2 (7 bases). The V gene lost 3 bases and the J gene lost 9 bases, with 17 bases spanning the gap. The germline V gene has CDR1 MRHNA and CDR2 SNTAGT. This CDR3 contains 14 residues. For the CDR3, the DNA is TGTGCCAGCAGTGAAAAAGTGGGGGGGCCGGCCCAGTACTTC. The encoded protein is CASSEKVGGPAQYF.

In its sample, this clonotype was seen a few times. This chain links TRBV7-9 with TRBJ2-7, with TRBD1 matching over 9 bases. The CDR3 is 15 residues long. Germline assignment: CDR1 SEHNR and CDR2 FQNEAQ (reference sequence). The ends lost 1 base at V and 4 bases at J; junction bases unmatched: 5. CDR3 region: CASSLVGTGKYEQYF. DNA for the CDR3: TGTGCCAGCAGCTTAGTAGGGACAGGGAAGTACGAGCAGTACTTC.

This clonotype came up many times. The chain recombines TRBV5-1 with TRBJ2-1, with TRBD2 identical over 10 bases. The length of the CDR3 is 16 residues. Germline CDR1 SGHRS, CDR2 YFSETQ. V dropped 3 bases and J dropped 4; count of bases not matched to a gene: 7. The CDR3 DNA reads as TGCGCCAGCAGCTATGCAGCGGGAGGGCCTTACAATGAGCAGTTCTTC. Its translation: CASSYAAGGPYNEQFF. Variable domain in full (rest from reference TRBV5-1 and TRBJ2-1): KAGVTQTPRYLIKTRGQQVTLSCSPISGHRSVSWYQQTPGQGLQFLFEYFSETQRNKGNFPGRFSGRQFSNSRSEMNVSTLELGDSALYLCASSYAAGGPYNEQFFGPGTRLTVL.

The chain carries TRBV5-1 and TRBJ2-3; TRBD1 matches at 9 bases. Germline CDR1 SGHRS, CDR2 YFSETQ. This CDR3 is 14 amino acids long. After removal of 5 bases from V and 1 base from J, the junction contained 2 bases not matched to a gene. CDR3 nucleotides: TGCGCCAGCAGGTGGACAGGGGGCACAGATACGCAGTATTTT. It yields the protein CASRWTGGTDTQYF.